The rows below give T cell receptor beta chains drawn from one sample of a study of shared clonotypes between healthy human individuals. Assay: immunoSEQ multiplex PCR; the TCRdb copy retains only in-frame clones and omits some. Of 2.3 million or so clones listed, approximately 93% are singletons. The sample taken for sequencing was naive CD4+ T cells from PBMCs. These receptors all stem from a man younger than 35 in good health. Some clones in this sample may be carry-over from other donors' samples. CDR3s include the opening cysteine and the closing phenylalanine or tryptophan. D genes are given only for firm matches. Size tells how often a clone was seen (once, few, many) or the class of an expanded clone, and some rows leave it out.

D gene: TRBD1
V gene: TRBV2
clone size: -
J gene: TRBJ2-7
CDR3 protein: CASRGTGGGEQYF
CDR3 DNA: TGTGCCAGCAGGGGGACAGGGGGCGGCGAGCAGTACTTC

D gene: -
V gene: TRBV7-2
clone size: -
J gene: TRBJ2-7
CDR3 protein: CASSLRSVSYEQYF
CDR3 DNA: TGTGCCAGCAGCTTACGTTCGGTGTCCTACGAGCAGTACTTC

D gene: -
V gene: TRBV28
clone size: -
J gene: TRBJ1-4
CDR3 protein: CASSLYTDEKLFF
CDR3 DNA: TGTGCCAGCAGTTTATATACGGATGAAAAACTGTTTTTT

D gene: TRBD1
V gene: TRBV19
clone size: -
J gene: TRBJ2-7
CDR3 protein: CASHGPGQGLEQYF
CDR3 DNA: TGTGCCAGTCACGGCCCGGGACAGGGTCTCGAGCAGTACTTC

D gene: TRBD1
V gene: TRBV4-1
clone size: -
J gene: TRBJ2-7
CDR3 protein: CASSQGPKGQGASYEQYF
CDR3 DNA: TGCGCCAGCAGCCAAGGCCCCAAAGGGCAGGGGGCTAGCTACGAGCAGTACTTC

D gene: -
V gene: TRBV4-3
clone size: -
J gene: TRBJ2-2
CDR3 protein: CASSQEYGVVGELFF
CDR3 DNA: TGCGCCAGCAGCCAAGAATACGGGGTTGTCGGGGAGCTGTTTTTT

D gene: TRBD1
V gene: TRBV19
clone size: once
J gene: TRBJ2-3
CDR3 protein: CASSFRDRARGTQYF
CDR3 DNA: TGTGCCAGTAGCTTCCGGGACAGGGCCCGTGGTACGCAGTATTTT

D gene: -
V gene: TRBV28
clone size: -
J gene: TRBJ2-3
CDR3 protein: CASSLILADTQYF
CDR3 DNA: TGTGCCAGCAGTTTAATACTAGCAGATACGCAGTATTTT

D gene: -
V gene: TRBV6-1
clone size: -
J gene: TRBJ2-7
CDR3 protein: CASSEDRGKVHEQYF
CDR3 DNA: TGTGCCAGCAGTGAAGACCGGGGAAAGGTCCACGAGCAGTACTTC

D gene: -
V gene: TRBV28
clone size: -
J gene: TRBJ2-2
CDR3 protein: CASKGGAANTGELFF
CDR3 DNA: TGTGCCAGCAAAGGGGGGGCCGCCAACACCGGGGAGCTGTTTTTT

D gene: -
V gene: TRBV15
clone size: -
J gene: TRBJ2-7
CDR3 protein: CATSRDWRFGHFGEQYF
CDR3 DNA: TGTGCCACCAGCAGAGATTGGAGGTTCGGACATTTTGGCGAGCAGTACTTC